This T cell receptor (beta chain) stems from a study of blood T cell repertoires in COVID-19. Turning to the study itself: The cDNA or gDNA used as material had been derived from T cells, B-cell-depleted T cells, or PBMCs.

The data were produced by immunoSEQ multiplex PCR, yet TCRdb's version contains in-frame clones alone and is incomplete. Seen here are under 150,000 clones, about four fifths observed once, and the top ten hold more than 15%. Between the trimmed V and J ends, which lost 3 bases and 4 bases, there was a span of 8 bases. CDR3 length equals 14 residues. Germline V gene data show CDR1 as SGHDT and CDR2 as YYEEEE. Those who participated ranged in age from roughly 18 to 89 years and resided in 24 US areas. This clone was recorded a few times. The V call is TRBV5-6, the J call TRBJ1-6; a possible D gene is TRBD1 (6 bases). The specimen sequenced was PBMCs or T cells enriched from blood (not recorded which). The receptor was isolated from a man between 25 and 39 years old who had recovered from COVID-19. Written as DNA, the CDR3 is TGTGCCAGCAGCTCGGACAGATATAATTCACCCCTCCACTTT. It translates to CASSSDRYNSPLHF.